A selection of T cell receptor beta chains follows, all from one sample in a study of OX40 agonist ivuxolimab in advanced cancers. TCRdb's table, derived via immunoSEQ multiplex PCR, lists solely in-frame clones and lacks some. The sample consists of about 53,000 clones, 79% of them appearing once. The specimen comprised CD4+ or CD8+ T cells sorted from blood, sampled in a trial of the OX40 agonist ivuxolimab. These TCRs come from an adult with an advanced solid tumor such as melanoma, head and neck, liver or kidney cancer. CDR3s include the opening cysteine and the closing phenylalanine or tryptophan. A D gene is named only where the DNA matches it firmly. Part of the rows lack a size; the others show once, few, many or a class for expanded clones.

TRBV30	NA	NA	TRBJ2-3	CAFSSGLRTDTQYF	TGTGCCTTCTCATCAGGGTTACGCACAGATACGCAGTATTTT
TRBV2	NA	NA	TRBJ2-3	CASLAGLSTDTQYF	TGTGCCAGCCTGGCCGGACTCAGCACAGATACGCAGTATTTT
TRBV5-4	few	TRBD2	TRBJ2-2	CASSFSGRAGELFF	TGTGCCAGCAGCTTTAGCGGGAGGGCCGGGGAGCTGTTTTTT
TRBV19	NA	TRBD2	TRBJ2-3	CASSPGGAGGTYTQYF	TGTGCCAGTAGCCCCGGTGGAGCGGGAGGAACGTATACGCAGTATTTT
TRBV6-6	NA	NA	TRBJ2-7	CASSYRRQGSSEQYF	TGTGCCAGCAGTTACAGAAGGCAGGGGTCTTCCGAGCAGTACTTC
TRBV7-9	NA	NA	TRBJ1-6	CASSLKGTNSPLHF	TGTGCCAGCAGCTTAAAGGGAACGAATTCACCCCTCCACTTT
TRBV7-3	NA	NA	TRBJ2-2	CASSRTTGTYYTGELFF	TGTGCCAGCAGCCGCACAACCGGGACGTACTACACCGGGGAGCTGTTTTTT
TRBV9	NA	NA	TRBJ2-5	CASSVGRLGRETQYF	TGTGCCAGCAGCGTGGGCAGACTAGGACGAGAGACCCAGTACTTC
TRBV9	NA	NA	TRBJ2-2	CASSVLQNTGELFF	TGTGCCAGCAGCGTATTACAGAACACCGGGGAGCTGTTTTTT
TRBV27	NA	TRBD1	TRBJ2-7	CASSSPQRTGRYHEQYF	TGTGCCAGCAGTTCGCCCCAAAGGACAGGTCGGTACCACGAGCAGTACTTC
TRBV11-2	NA	TRBD1	TRBJ2-5	CASSLADTGTGIGETQYF	TGTGCCAGCAGCTTAGCTGACACCGGGACAGGGATCGGAGAGACCCAGTACTTC
TRBV20-1	NA	NA	TRBJ2-1	CSARTDSRQFF	TGCAGTGCTAGAACGGACAGCCGACAGTTCTTC
TRBV7-6	NA	NA	TRBJ1-6	CASSFSRANSPLHF	TGTGCCAGCAGCTTTTCCCGAGCTAATTCACCCCTCCACTTT
TRBV30	NA	NA	TRBJ2-6	CAWSAFSGANVLTF	TGTGCCTGGAGTGCCTTCTCTGGGGCCAACGTCCTGACTTTC
TRBV6-5	NA	NA	TRBJ1-2	CASSYPGGFGGYTF	TGTGCCAGCAGTTACCCCGGGGGATTTGGCGGCTACACCTTC
TRBV7-8	NA	NA	TRBJ2-2	CASSFREGARTGELFF	TGTGCCAGCAGCTTTCGGGAGGGGGCGCGAACCGGGGAGCTGTTTTTT
TRBV5-1	NA	NA	TRBJ2-4	CASSLEGLLAKNIQYF	TGCGCCAGCAGCCTGGAAGGACTATTAGCCAAAAACATTCAGTACTTC
TRBV28	once	NA	TRBJ1-5	CASSPATVNQPQHF	TGTGCCAGCAGCCCCGCGACAGTCAACCAGCCCCAGCATTTT
TRBV18	few	TRBD1	TRBJ2-7	CASSRQGNEQYF	TGTGCCAGCTCCCGACAGGGTAACGAGCAGTACTTC
TRBV18	NA	TRBD2	TRBJ2-3	CASSPPGLATTDTQYF	TGTGCCAGCTCACCCCCGGGACTAGCGACCACAGATACGCAGTATTTT
TRBV9	NA	TRBD2	TRBJ2-3	CASSVASGRADTQYF	TGTGCCAGCAGCGTAGCTAGCGGGAGAGCAGATACGCAGTATTTT
TRBV29-1	NA	NA	TRBJ1-4	CSVIGQREKLFF	TGCAGCGTAATTGGACAGCGAGAAAAACTGTTTTTT
TRBV7-2	few	NA	TRBJ2-6	CASSTPLSPGANVLTF	TGTGCCAGCAGTACCCCTTTGTCCCCTGGGGCCAACGTCCTGACTTTC
TRBV19	NA	NA	TRBJ1-2	CASSNYGYTF	TGTGCCAGTAGTAATTACGGCTACACCTTC
TRBV10-3	NA	NA	TRBJ1-6	CAISGGGNSPLHF	TGTGCCATCAGTGGAGGGGGTAATTCACCCCTCCACTTT
TRBV5-4	NA	NA	TRBJ2-3	CASSSGLTDTQYF	TGTGCCAGCAGCTCCGGACTAACAGATACGCAGTATTTT
TRBV9	NA	NA	TRBJ2-2	CASTKTGHPNTGELFF	TGTGCCAGCACTAAAACGGGACACCCGAACACCGGGGAGCTGTTTTTT
TRBV7-8	NA	NA	TRBJ2-7	CASSLVDEQYF	TGTGCCAGCAGCTTAGTAGACGAGCAGTACTTC
TRBV7-9	NA	NA	TRBJ1-5	CASSLTGIGQPQHF	TGTGCCAGCAGCCTTACAGGGATCGGTCAGCCCCAGCATTTT
TRBV2	NA	TRBD2	TRBJ2-7	CASRTSASQYF	TGTGCCAGCAGGACTAGCGCCTCCCAGTACTTC
TRBV11-2	NA	TRBD1	TRBJ2-7	CASSLKAGTGFYEQYF	TGTGCCAGCAGCTTAAAGGCCGGGACAGGGTTCTACGAGCAGTACTTC